These 25 T cell receptor beta chains originate from one sample sequenced in a study of T cells in Graves' hyperthyroidism and ophthalmopathy. Template material for amplifying TCR beta CDR3 regions consisted of RNA transcripts. The study used the HTBI primer set for a first-round RT-PCR of the TCR CDR3. TCRdb ran MiXCR on the multiplex PCR reads and lists one entry per CDR3 protein. The repertoire holds about 640,000 distinct CDR3 sequences, with about 45% as singletons. Input material: peripheral blood or thyroid tissue (not recorded which). These TCRs come from an adult man with Graves' disease, either hyperthyroidism or ophthalmopathy (not recorded which).

Ten or more counts support this clonotype. The J gene is TRBJ1-1, the V gene TRBV7-9; D unresolved. Germline CDR1 reads SEHNR; CDR2 reads FQNEAQ (reference sequence). The CDR3 has 15 residues. V lost 3 bases and J 1 base, leaving 12 bases between the germline ends. CDR3 sequence: CASSFDDGQNTEAFF. CDR3 sequence (DNA): TGTGCCAGCAGCTTTGATGACGGCCAGAACACTGAAGCTTTCTTT.

This clonotype was seen repeatedly, ten times or more. The V and J genes are TRBV7-9 and TRBJ1-2, with 11 bases aligning to TRBD1. Germline V lookup: CDR1 SEHNR, CDR2 FQNEAQ (reference sequence). J gave up 5 bases and V 4 bases, and 3 bases lay outside the gene matches. This CDR3 comprises 14 residues. CDR3 loop: CASSSDRGQYGYTF. CDR3 DNA: TGTGCCAGCAGCTCGGACAGGGGGCAATATGGCTACACCTTC.

This clonotype occurred once. The chain combines TRBV2 with TRBJ2-5, with D perhaps TRBD1 (5 bases). With the DNA end fitting TRBJ2-1 better, the J assignment may be wrong. The CDR3 sequence is 11 residues long. The germline V gene encodes CDR1 SNHLY and CDR2 FYNNEI. CDR3 DNA sequence: TGTGCCAGCAGTGAAGGGGGCGGGCAGTTCTTC. Its protein is CASSEGGGQFF.

This clonotype was picked up many times. This rearrangement joins TRBV15 to TRBJ2-7, with a possible D match to TRBD1 (6 bases). Looked up from germline, CDR1 is LNHNV and CDR2 is YYDKDF (reference sequence). The CDR3 contains 13 residues. With 5 bases removed from V and 6 bases from J, the gap between germline ends came to 14 bases. CDR3 DNA: TGTGCCACCAGCCGGGACACCGCCTCCGAGCAGTACTTC. Translating it yields CATSRDTASEQYF.

The V call is TRBV7-2, the J call TRBJ1-5, with D possibly matching TRBD1 (6 bases). The CDR3 spans 14 residues. The germline gives CDR1 SGHTA, CDR2 FQGNSA. V was shortened by 5 bases and J by 6 bases, with 14 bases between the two germline ends. This chain's CDR3 is CASSSNRDLQPQHF. The CDR3 DNA reads TGTGCCAGCAGCAGTAACAGGGATCTTCAGCCCCAGCATTTT.

V is TRBV2 and J is TRBJ2-7; 9 nucleotides line up with TRBD1. Trimming removed 0 bases from V and 4 bases from J; junction bases left unmatched: 4. This CDR3 comprises 15 residues. Looked up from germline, CDR1 is SNHLY and CDR2 is FYNNEI. CDR3 loop: CASSEAGQGLYEQYF. DNA of the CDR3: TGTGCCAGCAGTGAAGCGGGACAGGGCCTATACGAGCAGTACTTC.

Comments on this clonotype: This clone may be a read error of a much larger clone one base away. The rearrangement joins TRBV7-9 to TRBJ2-7; 7 positions agree with TRBD1. Germline CDR1 SEHNR, CDR2 FQNEAQ (reference sequence). The CDR3 has 15 amino acids. In DNA form, the CDR3 reads TGTGCCAGCAGCCTCTCGACAGGGTACGCCTACGAGCAGCACTTC. As protein: CASSLSTGYAYEQHF. Using reference TRBV7-9 and TRBJ2-7 for the parts outside the CDR3, the full variable domain is DTGVSQNPRHKITKRGQNVTFRCDPISEHNRLYWYRQTLGQGPEFLTYFQNEAQLEKSRLLSDRFSAERPKGSFSTLEIQRTEQGDSAMYLCASSLSTGYAYEQHFGPGTRLTVT.

Turning to this clonotype: A read error may produce the germline difference seen at one junction end. J is TRBJ2-7 and V is TRBV7-7; D call uncertain. The CDR3 runs to 14 residues. Germline V gene lookup returns CDR1 SSHAT and CDR2 FNYEAQ (reference sequence). The CDR3: CASSLSQNSYEQYF. Here the CDR3 DNA reads TGTGCTAGCAGCTTATCCCAAAACTCCTACGAGCAGTACTTC.

This clonotype was recorded only once. The chain combines TRBV9 with TRBJ1-2; 7 positions match TRBD1. V lost 3 bases, J lost 2 bases, and 4 bases stayed unmatched. This CDR3 comprises 14 residues. From germline, CDR1 is SGDLS and CDR2 YYNGEE. The CDR3 region has the DNA TGTGCCAGCAGCGAGGGGGCCGCAAACTATGGCTACACCTTC. It specifies CASSEGAANYGYTF.

In the case of this clonotype: The conserved final phenylalanine or tryptophan is absent from the CDR3, which likely points to a read error. V gene TRBV13 combines with J gene TRBJ1-5; 7 nucleotides align to TRBD1. From germline, CDR1 is PRHDT and CDR2 FYEKMQ (reference sequence). There are 14 residues in the CDR3. J gave up 1 base and V 5 bases, and 2 bases lay outside the gene matches. CDR3 region: CASSQQGSNQPQHS. CDR3 sequence (DNA): TGTGCCAGCAGCCAACAGGGGAGCAATCAGCCCCAGCATTCT.

V is TRBV6-1 and J is TRBJ2-2; D ambiguous. This CDR3 region has 14 residues. V dropped 7 bases and J dropped 1 base, with 10 bases sitting between them. The germline CDR1 and CDR2 sequences are MNHNS and SASEGT. CDR3 coding DNA: TGTGCCAGCAAGGCAGGCCGGAACACCGGGGAGCTGTTTTTT. This gives the protein CASKAGRNTGELFF.

This chain joins TRBV29-1 and TRBJ2-3; weak D call: TRBD1 (5 bases). The CDR3 runs to 14 residues. Per the germline V gene, CDR1 is SQVTM and CDR2 is ANQGSEA. Trimming shortened V by 4 bases and J by 8 bases, and 19 bases separated the two germline ends. The CDR3 here is CSVARSATVVTQYF. CDR3 coding DNA: TGCAGCGTTGCTAGATCCGCGACAGTGGTTACGCAGTATTTT.

Details on this clonotype: A read error may be the cause here, since a much bigger clone is one base away. The J gene is TRBJ1-3, the V gene TRBV2, with a weak D call TRBD1 (5 bases). The CDR3 is made up of 12 amino acids. Germline lookup yields CDR1 SNHLY and CDR2 FYNNEI. Trimming removed 8 bases at V and 3 bases at J, with 8 bases between. The CDR3 DNA is TGTGCCAGCGGGGGAGGTGGAAACACCATATATTTT. This sequence encodes CASGGGGNTIYF. Full variable domain (outside the CDR3, taken from reference TRBV2 and TRBJ1-3): EPEVTQTPSHQVTQMGQEVILRCVPISNHLYFYWYRQILGQKVEFLVSFYNNEISEKSEIFDDQFSVERPDGSNFTLKIRSTKLEDSAMYFCASGGGGNTIYFGEGSWLTVV.

To note about this clonotype: A read error is possible here, since a much larger clone lies one base away. This chain joins TRBV2 and TRBJ2-7, with a weak D call TRBD1 (6 bases). CDR1 SNHLY and CDR2 FYNNEI come from the germline V gene. Deletions cut 5 bases from V and 5 bases from J, with 13 bases between. CDR3 length: 13 residues. The CDR3 DNA reads as TGTGCCAGCAGTTACGACAGGAAAGACGAGCAGTACTTC. Residues: CASSYDRKDEQYF. The full variable domain, rest sourced from reference TRBV2 and TRBJ2-7, is EPEVTQTPSHQVTQMGQEVILRCVPISNHLYFYWYRQILGQKVEFLVSFYNNEISEKSEIFDDQFSVERPDGSNFTLKIRSTKLEDSAMYFCASSYDRKDEQYFGPGTRLTVT.

This clonotype showed up just a few times. The genes are TRBV14 and TRBJ1-2; D may be TRBD1 (5 bases). The CDR3 has 15 residues. Germline V lookup: CDR1 SGHDN, CDR2 FVKESK. The V gene lost 0 bases and the J gene lost 3 bases, with 11 bases spanning the gap. The CDR3 DNA sequence: TGTGCCAGCAGCCAAGATCGGGGCCAGCACTATGGCTACACCTTC. It encodes CASSQDRGQHYGYTF.

The chain employs TRBV9 and TRBJ1-6; 7 bases fit TRBD1. With V trimmed by 3 bases and J by 10 bases, 7 bases remained unmatched. The CDR3 is 14 residues long. Germline V gene data show CDR1 as SGDLS and CDR2 as YYNGEE. The CDR3 sequence is CASSGQGRRSPLHF. CDR3 DNA: TGTGCCAGCAGCGGACAGGGTCGACGGTCACCCCTCCACTTT.

In its sample, this clonotype was seen a few times. The chain is built from TRBV5-1 and TRBJ1-2, with 7 bases identical to TRBD1. There are 13 residues in the CDR3. After removal of 2 bases from V and 5 bases from J, the junction contained 3 bases not matched to a gene. From germline, CDR1 is SGHRS and CDR2 YFSETQ. The chain's CDR3 is CASSFTGEYGYTF. CDR3 nucleotides: TGCGCCAGCAGCTTCACAGGGGAGTATGGCTACACCTTC.

This chain connects TRBV7-8 to TRBJ1-5, with D unresolved. Trimming removed 1 base from V and 8 bases from J, with 9 bases in between. This CDR3 has 13 amino acids. Germline assignment: CDR1 SGHVS and CDR2 FQNEAQ. The CDR3 DNA reads TGTGCCAGCAGCTTAGGATGGAGGGAGCCCCAGCATTTT. Translating it yields CASSLGWREPQHF.

This chain connects TRBV10-3 to TRBJ2-6; D unresolved. The V end was cut by 2 bases, the J end by 1 base, with 6 bases between. CDR3 length: 15 amino acids. Germline-derived CDR1 and CDR2 are ENHRY and SYGVKD. The CDR3 sequence is CAISEEQSGANVLTF. The CDR3 DNA follows: TGTGCCATCAGTGAGGAACAGTCTGGGGCCAACGTCCTGACTTTC.

The table lists this clonotype with a few counts. For the CDR3, the DNA is TGTGCCAGCAGACCACCCGGGACAGGGGATGTAAAACTGTTTTTT. Amino acid sequence: CASRPPGTGDVKLFF. This chain connects TRBV7-2 to TRBJ1-4; the match to TRBD1 covers 10 bases. V lost 6 bases to trimming and J lost 10 bases; unmatched junction nucleotides: 11. There are 15 residues in the CDR3. Germline V gives CDR1 SGHTA, CDR2 FQGNSA.

The V gene is TRBV4-2, the J gene TRBJ1-1; no clear D gene. The V gene lost 1 base and the J gene lost 1 base, with 7 bases spanning the gap. The germline gives CDR1 LGHNA, CDR2 YNFKEQ. This CDR3 spans 14 amino acids. The CDR3 here is CASSQVLENTEAFF. The CDR3 DNA reads TGTGCCAGCAGCCAAGTGTTGGAGAACACTGAAGCTTTCTTT.

The chain links TRBV5-1 to TRBJ2-5; 12 positions match TRBD2. This CDR3 comprises 15 residues. Germline V gene data show CDR1 as SGHRS and CDR2 as YFSETQ. J gave up 4 bases and V 1 base, and 2 bases lay outside the gene matches. For the CDR3, the DNA is TGCGCCAGCAGCTTGTCGACTAGCGGGGGAGAGACCCAGTACTTC. Translated: CASSLSTSGGETQYF.

This clonotype has just a few counts. This sequence joins TRBV7-2 and TRBJ2-6; D ambiguous. The V and J ends lost 10 bases and 0 bases respectively, with 10 bases between them. In germline, CDR1 is SGHTA, CDR2 FQGNSA. The CDR3 length is 14 residues. Here the CDR3 DNA reads TGTGCCACTAGGGCCGACTCTGGGGCCAACGTCCTGACTTTC. It translates to CATRADSGANVLTF. The full variable domain, completed using reference TRBV7-2 and TRBJ2-6, is GAGVSQSPSNKVTEKGKDVELRCDPISGHTALYWYRQSLGQGLEFLIYFQGNSAPDKSGLPSDRFSAERTGGSVSTLTIQRTQQEDSAVYLCATRADSGANVLTFGAGSRLTVL.

At least ten counts were recorded for this clonotype. This chain uses TRBV2 with TRBJ1-5, with D maybe TRBD1 (6 bases). CDR3 size: 13 residues. CDR1 and CDR2 (germline): SNHLY, FYNNEI. The V end was cut by 5 bases, the J end by 7 bases, with 12 bases between. The CDR3, as DNA: TGTGCCAGCAGTAGGGGGACCCACCAGCCCCAGCATTTT. Amino acid sequence: CASSRGTHQPQHF.

This clonotype was seen a few times. The V gene is TRBV7-2, the J gene TRBJ1-1; TRBD1 is a possible D gene (5 bases). V gave up 2 bases and J gave up 5 bases, with 9 bases separating them. Germline V gives CDR1 SGHTA, CDR2 FQGNSA. This CDR3 has 13 residues. CDR3 sequence (DNA): TGTACCAGCAGCTTACGGCGGGGGACTGAAGCTTTCTTT. It is translated as CTSSLRRGTEAFF. The whole variable domain, filled in from reference TRBV7-2 and TRBJ1-1, reads GAGVSQSPSNKVTEKGKDVELRCDPISGHTALYWYRQSLGQGLEFLIYFQGNSAPDKSGLPSDRFSAERTGGSVSTLTIQRTQQEDSAVYLCTSSLRRGTEAFFGQGTRLTVV.